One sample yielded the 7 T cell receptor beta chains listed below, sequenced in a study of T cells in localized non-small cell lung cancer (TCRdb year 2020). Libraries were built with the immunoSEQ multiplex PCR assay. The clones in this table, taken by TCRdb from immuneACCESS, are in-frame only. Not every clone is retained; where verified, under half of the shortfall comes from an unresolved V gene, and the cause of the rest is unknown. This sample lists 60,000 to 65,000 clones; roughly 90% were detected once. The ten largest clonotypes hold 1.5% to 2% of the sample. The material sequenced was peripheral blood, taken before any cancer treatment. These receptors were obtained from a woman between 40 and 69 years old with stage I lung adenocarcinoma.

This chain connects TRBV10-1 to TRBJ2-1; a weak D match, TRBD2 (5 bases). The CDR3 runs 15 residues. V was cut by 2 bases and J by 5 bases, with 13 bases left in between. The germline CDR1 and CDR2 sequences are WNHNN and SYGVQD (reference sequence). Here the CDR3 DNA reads TGCGCCAGCAGTGAGGGAGGAGCCCAAAACAATGAGCAGTTCTTC. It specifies CASSEGGAQNNEQFF.

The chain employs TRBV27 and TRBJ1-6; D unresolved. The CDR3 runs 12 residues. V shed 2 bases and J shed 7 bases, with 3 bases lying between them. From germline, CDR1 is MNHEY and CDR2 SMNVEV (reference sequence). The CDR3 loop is CASSLMNSPLHF. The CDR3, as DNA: TGTGCCAGCAGTTTAATGAATTCACCCCTCCACTTT.

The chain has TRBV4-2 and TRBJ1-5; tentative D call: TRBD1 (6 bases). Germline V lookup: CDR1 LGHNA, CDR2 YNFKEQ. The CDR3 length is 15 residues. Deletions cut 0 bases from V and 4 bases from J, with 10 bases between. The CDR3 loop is CASSQDRQGNQPQHF. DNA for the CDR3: TGTGCCAGCAGCCAAGATCGGCAGGGGAATCAGCCCCAGCATTTT.

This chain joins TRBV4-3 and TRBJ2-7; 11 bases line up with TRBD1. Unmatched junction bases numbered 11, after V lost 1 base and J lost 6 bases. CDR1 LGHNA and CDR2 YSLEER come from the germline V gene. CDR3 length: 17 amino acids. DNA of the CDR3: TGCGCCAGCAGCCAAGCTCCCCCGGGACAGGGGGTCCGCGAGCAGTACTTC. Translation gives CASSQAPPGQGVREQYF.

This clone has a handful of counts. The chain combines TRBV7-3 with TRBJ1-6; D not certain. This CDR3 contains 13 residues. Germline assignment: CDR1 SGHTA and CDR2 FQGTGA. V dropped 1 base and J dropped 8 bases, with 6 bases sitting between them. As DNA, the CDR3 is TGTGCCAGCAGCTTAAAGGCGTATTCACCCCTCCACTTT. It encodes CASSLKAYSPLHF.

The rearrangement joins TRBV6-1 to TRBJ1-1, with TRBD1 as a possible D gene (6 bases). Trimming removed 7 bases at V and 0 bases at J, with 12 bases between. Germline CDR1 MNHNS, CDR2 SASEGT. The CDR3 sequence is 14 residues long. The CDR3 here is CASNLWTVNTEAFF. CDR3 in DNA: TGTGCCAGCAATCTATGGACAGTGAACACTGAAGCTTTCTTT.

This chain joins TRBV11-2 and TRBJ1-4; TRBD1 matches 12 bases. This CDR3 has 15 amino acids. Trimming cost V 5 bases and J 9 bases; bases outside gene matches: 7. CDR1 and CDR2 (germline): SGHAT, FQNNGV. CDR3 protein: CASSQGTGGNKKLFF. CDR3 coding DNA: TGTGCCAGCAGCCAAGGGACAGGGGGCAATAAAAAACTGTTTTTT.